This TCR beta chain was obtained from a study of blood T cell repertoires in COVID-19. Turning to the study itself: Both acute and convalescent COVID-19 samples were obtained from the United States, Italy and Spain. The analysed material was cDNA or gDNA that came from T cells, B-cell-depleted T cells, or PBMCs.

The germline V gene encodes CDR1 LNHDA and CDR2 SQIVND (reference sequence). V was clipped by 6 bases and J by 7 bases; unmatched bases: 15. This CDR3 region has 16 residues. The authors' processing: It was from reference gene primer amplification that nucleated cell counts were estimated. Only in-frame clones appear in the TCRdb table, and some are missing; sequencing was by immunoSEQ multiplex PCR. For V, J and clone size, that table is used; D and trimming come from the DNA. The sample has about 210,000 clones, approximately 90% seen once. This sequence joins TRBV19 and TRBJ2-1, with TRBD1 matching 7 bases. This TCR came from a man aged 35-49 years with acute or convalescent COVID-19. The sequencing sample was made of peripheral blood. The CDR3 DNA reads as TGTGCCAGTAGCCCTCTCCCGGGACAGCTAGAGAATGAGCAGTTCTTC. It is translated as CASSPLPGQLENEQFF.